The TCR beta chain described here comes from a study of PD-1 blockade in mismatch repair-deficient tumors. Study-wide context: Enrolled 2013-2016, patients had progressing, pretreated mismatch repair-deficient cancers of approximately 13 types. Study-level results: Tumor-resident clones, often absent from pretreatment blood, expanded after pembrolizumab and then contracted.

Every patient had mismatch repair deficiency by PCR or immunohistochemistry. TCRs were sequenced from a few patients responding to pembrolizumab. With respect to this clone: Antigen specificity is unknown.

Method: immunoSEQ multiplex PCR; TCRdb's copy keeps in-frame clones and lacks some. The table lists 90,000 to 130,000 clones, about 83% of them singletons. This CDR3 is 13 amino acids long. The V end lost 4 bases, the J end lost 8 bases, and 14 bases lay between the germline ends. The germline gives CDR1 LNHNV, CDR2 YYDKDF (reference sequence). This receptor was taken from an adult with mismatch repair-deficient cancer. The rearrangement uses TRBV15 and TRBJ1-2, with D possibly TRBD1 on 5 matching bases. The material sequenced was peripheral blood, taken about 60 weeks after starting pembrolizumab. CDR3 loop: CATSNHLGVGYTF. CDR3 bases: TGTGCCACCAGCAACCACCTGGGGGTGGGCTACACCTTC.